The 23 T cell receptor beta chains below were found in one sample sequenced in a study of blood T cell repertoires in COVID-19. The data were produced by immunoSEQ multiplex PCR, yet TCRdb's version contains in-frame clones alone and is incomplete. The sample has 200,000 to 250,000 clones, around 83% seen once; the top ten hold approximately 7.6%. The sequencing input was peripheral blood. These receptors were collected from a woman of 80 years or more with COVID-19, enrolled during active disease.

This chain connects TRBV4-1 to TRBJ2-7, with 11 bases that match TRBD2. Germline values: CDR1 MGHRA, CDR2 YSYEKL. The CDR3 length is 16 residues. The V segment lost 3 bases and the J segment 5 bases; nucleotides outside the gene matches: 9. Here the CDR3 DNA reads TGCGCCAGCAGCCAGTCCGGGACTAGCGGCGACCACGAGCAGTACTTC. Amino acids: CASSQSGTSGDHEQYF.

CDR3 sequence (DNA): TGTGCCATCAGTGAGTCCGGGACAGGGCCTGAAAAACTGTTTTTT. It is translated as CAISESGTGPEKLFF. The rearrangement uses TRBV10-3 and TRBJ1-4; the match to TRBD1 covers 9 bases. Germline V gene lookup returns CDR1 ENHRY and CDR2 SYGVKD. J gave up 7 bases and V 0 bases, and 3 bases lay outside the gene matches. The CDR3 has 15 amino acids.

This clone appeared a single time. The chain recombines TRBV19 with TRBJ2-7, with TRBD1 identical over 9 bases. After removal of 4 bases from V and 0 bases from J, the junction contained 4 bases not matched to a gene. The CDR3 runs 15 residues. Looked up from germline, CDR1 is LNHDA and CDR2 is SQIVND (reference sequence). In nucleotides, the CDR3 is TGTGCCAGTAGTACCGGACAGGGGTCCTCCTACGAGCAGTACTTC. It codes for CASSTGQGSSYEQYF.

This clone appeared a few times. The chain carries TRBV6-4 and TRBJ1-1; D not resolved. V was cut by 0 bases and J by 5 bases, with 7 bases left in between. The germline V gene encodes CDR1 MRHNA and CDR2 SNTAGT. CDR3 length: 13 amino acids. The CDR3 DNA reads as TGTGCCAGCAGTGACTCGAGTCGGACTGAAGCTTTCTTT. Residues: CASSDSSRTEAFF.

The chain uses TRBV6-5 and TRBJ1-2; a weak D match, TRBD1 (5 bases). The CDR3 length is 13 residues. The V end was cut by 0 bases, the J end by 7 bases, with 9 bases between. CDR1 and CDR2 (germline): MNHEY, SVGAGI. The CDR3 region is CASSYSRQTGYTF. The CDR3 DNA is TGTGCCAGCAGTTACTCTAGACAGACTGGCTACACCTTC.

This clone has only a few counts. The V call is TRBV9, the J call TRBJ1-6; D unresolved. V shed 0 bases and J shed 7 bases, with 8 bases lying between them. Germline V gene lookup returns CDR1 SGDLS and CDR2 YYNGEE. The CDR3 contains 14 residues. DNA of the CDR3: TGTGCCAGCAGCGTAGGACCGGGGAATTCACCCCTCCACTTT. Protein product: CASSVGPGNSPLHF.

The chain recombines TRBV6-1 with TRBJ1-1, with D maybe TRBD1 (6 bases). Trimming shortened V by 3 bases and J by 0 bases, and 17 bases separated the two germline ends. CDR3 length equals 17 residues. Germline loops: CDR1 MNHNS, CDR2 SASEGT. For the CDR3, the DNA is TGTGCCAGCAGTGAGACGCTCACAGGGAAAATGAACACTGAAGCTTTCTTT. Translating gives CASSETLTGKMNTEAFF.

The gene calls are TRBV27 and TRBJ1-3; D uncertain. The CDR3 sequence is 11 residues long. The V end was cut by 9 bases, the J end by 9 bases, with 12 bases between. The V gene's germline CDR1 is MNHEY and CDR2 SMNVEV (reference sequence). The CDR3 is CARFLFSTIYF. The CDR3 DNA follows: TGTGCCAGATTCCTATTCTCCACCATATATTTT.

This chain uses TRBV5-1 with TRBJ2-5; D is unclear. The CDR3 length is 16 residues. CDR1 and CDR2 from the germline V gene are SGHRS and YFSETQ. The V end was cut by 0 bases, the J end by 6 bases, with 18 bases between. The CDR3 region has the DNA TGCGCCAGCAGCTTGGCCGAGATTTTTGCCCCGAAGACCCAGTACTTC. Amino acid sequence: CASSLAEIFAPKTQYF.

The chain is built from TRBV15 and TRBJ2-5; D gene unclear. Germline lookup yields CDR1 LNHNV and CDR2 YYDKDF (reference sequence). The CDR3 sequence is 13 residues long. Trimming cost V 9 bases and J 2 bases, with 13 bases left between them. The CDR3 DNA sequence: TGTGCCACGCGCGAACAGCCTCAAGAGACCCAGTACTTC. Translated: CATREQPQETQYF.

About this clone itself: The junction does not match germline at one end; this may be a read error. The chain is built from TRBV7-9 and TRBJ1-2; unclear D gene. Germline V gene sequence: CDR1 SEHNR, CDR2 FQNEAQ (reference sequence). This CDR3 is 12 amino acids long. The CDR3 is CASSLGREAKDF. CDR3 in DNA: TGTGCCAGCAGCTTAGGTCGCGAGGCCAAAGACTTC.

This chain joins TRBV18 and TRBJ2-5, with 7 bases that match TRBD1. The CDR3 length is 13 residues. The germline V gene encodes CDR1 KGHSH and CDR2 LQKENI. The V segment lost 9 bases and the J segment 7 bases; nucleotides outside the gene matches: 11. CDR3: CASGTETPRTQYF. In nucleotides, the CDR3 is TGTGCCAGTGGGACAGAAACTCCTAGGACCCAGTACTTC.

J is TRBJ2-5 and V is TRBV7-8; 13 bases are a match to TRBD2. V gave up 5 bases and J gave up 1 base; unmatched junction bases: 19. Germline values: CDR1 SGHVS, CDR2 FQNEAQ. This CDR3 has 21 residues. The CDR3 protein is CASSPGTSGRGRVPSQETQYF. Here the CDR3 DNA reads TGTGCCAGCAGCCCTGGCACTAGCGGGAGGGGAAGGGTTCCTAGCCAAGAGACCCAGTACTTC.

The rearrangement links TRBV18 to TRBJ1-4; no firm D call. This CDR3 comprises 13 residues. Germline V gene sequence: CDR1 KGHSH, CDR2 LQKENI. Trimming stripped 6 bases from V and 4 bases from J, with 9 bases between. In DNA, the CDR3 is TGTGCCAGCTCCGGAGGTGGTAATGAAAAACTGTTTTTT. This codes for CASSGGGNEKLFF.

The chain couples TRBV7-6 to TRBJ1-2, with D perhaps TRBD1 (6 bases). The CDR3 is 15 amino acids. CDR1 is SGHVS, CDR2 FNYEAQ, per germline. V was pared by 0 bases and J by 4 bases, with 12 bases between. The CDR3 region is CASSLAAGVPYGYTF. CDR3 DNA: TGTGCCAGCAGCTTAGCGGCAGGGGTCCCCTATGGCTACACCTTC.

The table lists this clone with a count of one. The rearrangement uses TRBV29-1 and TRBJ2-4; D gene uncertain. This CDR3 has 14 amino acids. The V and J ends lost 4 bases and 0 bases respectively, with 10 bases between them. CDR1 and CDR2 from the germline V gene are SQVTM and ANQGSEA. The CDR3 bases are TGCAGCGTTGGGGCAGACCTAGCCAAAAACATTCAGTACTTC. This encodes CSVGADLAKNIQYF.

This chain links TRBV5-6 with TRBJ2-2, with 10 bases lining up with TRBD1. J gave up 13 bases and V 4 bases, and 25 bases lay outside the gene matches. This CDR3 comprises 19 residues. Per the germline V gene, CDR1 is SGHDT and CDR2 is YYEEEE. CDR3 in amino acids: CASSLPPPTGTGVARRLFF. The CDR3 DNA sequence: TGTGCCAGCAGCCTCCCCCCCCCGACCGGGACAGGGGTAGCCAGGAGGCTGTTTTTT.

The DNA for the CDR3 is TGTGCCAGCAGCCCGGGGGTGGGGGCTTTCTTT. Protein product: CASSPGVGAFF. The genes are TRBV3-1 (or the pseudogene TRBV3-2) and TRBJ1-1; D perhaps matches TRBD1 (5 bases). The CDR3 runs to 11 residues. CDR1 and CDR2 (germline): LGHDT, YNNKEL (reference sequence). Trimming removed 4 bases at V and 11 bases at J, with 11 bases between.

The CDR3 nucleotides are TGTGCCAGCAGCTCCTTCCTCCTCCGGGACACCCACACCGGGGAGCTGTTTTTT. This codes for CASSSFLLRDTHTGELFF. V is TRBV11-2 and J is TRBJ2-2; tentative D call: TRBD1 (6 bases). Trimming left V 4 bases short and J 3 bases short, with 21 bases between. This CDR3 has 18 residues. Germline-derived CDR1 and CDR2 are SGHAT and FQNNGV.

This chain links TRBV28 with TRBJ2-7; maybe TRBD2 (6 bases). V was clipped by 6 bases and J by 5 bases, with 20 bases between them. There are 15 residues in the CDR3. CDR1 and CDR2 from the germline V gene are MDHEN and SYDVKM. CDR3 protein: CASRLYGGAAHEQYF. CDR3 nucleotides: TGTGCCAGCAGACTCTACGGAGGGGCAGCTCACGAGCAGTACTTC.

The chain links TRBV5-1 to TRBJ1-4; D remains ambiguous. V shed 0 bases and J shed 6 bases, with 15 bases lying between them. CDR1 SGHRS and CDR2 YFSETQ come from the germline V gene. CDR3 length: 16 amino acids. CDR3 loop: CASSLAGAGRDEKLFF. CDR3 coding DNA: TGCGCCAGCAGCTTGGCCGGCGCGGGGAGGGATGAAAAACTGTTTTTT.

V and J are TRBV28 and TRBJ2-1; the D is unclear. The V gene's germline CDR1 is MDHEN and CDR2 SYDVKM. V lost 3 bases, J lost 9 bases, and 9 bases lay in between. CDR3 size: 12 residues. The CDR3 reads CASSFLRGEQFF. For the CDR3, the DNA is TGTGCCAGCAGTTTTTTGCGCGGTGAGCAGTTCTTC.

This clone was seen only a few times. Different DNA sequences within this sample yield the same CDR3. V gene TRBV6-6 combines with J gene TRBJ1-6; 11 bases are shared with TRBD1. V trimming: 4 bases; J trimming: 7 bases; junction bases outside the gene matches: 3. The germline V gene encodes CDR1 MNHNY and CDR2 SVGAGI (reference sequence). CDR3 length: 15 residues. CDR3 amino acids: CASSLRDRGNSPLHF. CDR3 DNA sequence: TGTGCCAGCAGTTTGCGGGACAGGGGGAATTCACCCCTCCACTTT.